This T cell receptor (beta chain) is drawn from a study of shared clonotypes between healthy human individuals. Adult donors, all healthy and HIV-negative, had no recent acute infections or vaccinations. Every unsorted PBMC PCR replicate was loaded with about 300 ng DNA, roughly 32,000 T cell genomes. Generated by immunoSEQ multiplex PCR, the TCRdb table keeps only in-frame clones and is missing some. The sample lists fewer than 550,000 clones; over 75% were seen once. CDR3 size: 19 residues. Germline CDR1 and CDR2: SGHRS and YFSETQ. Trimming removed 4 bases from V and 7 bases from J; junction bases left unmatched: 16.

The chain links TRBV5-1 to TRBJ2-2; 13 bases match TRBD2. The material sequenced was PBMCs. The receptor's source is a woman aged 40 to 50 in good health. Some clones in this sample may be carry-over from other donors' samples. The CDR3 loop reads CASSTGLAGRALYFGELFF. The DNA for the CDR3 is TGCGCCAGCAGCACGGGACTAGCGGGAAGGGCACTATACTTCGGGGAGCTGTTTTTT.